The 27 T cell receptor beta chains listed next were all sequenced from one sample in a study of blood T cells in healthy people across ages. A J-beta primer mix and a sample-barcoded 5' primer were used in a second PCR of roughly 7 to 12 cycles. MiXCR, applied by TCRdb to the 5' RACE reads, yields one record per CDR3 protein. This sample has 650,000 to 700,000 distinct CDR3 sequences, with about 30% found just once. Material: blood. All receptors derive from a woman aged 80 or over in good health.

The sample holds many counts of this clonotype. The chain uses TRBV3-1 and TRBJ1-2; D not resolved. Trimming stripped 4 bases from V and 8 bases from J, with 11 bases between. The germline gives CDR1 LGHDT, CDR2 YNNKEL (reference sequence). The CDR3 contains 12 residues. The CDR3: CASSPQTGGYTF. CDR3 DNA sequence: TGTGCCAGCAGCCCGCAGACGGGCGGCTACACCTTC.

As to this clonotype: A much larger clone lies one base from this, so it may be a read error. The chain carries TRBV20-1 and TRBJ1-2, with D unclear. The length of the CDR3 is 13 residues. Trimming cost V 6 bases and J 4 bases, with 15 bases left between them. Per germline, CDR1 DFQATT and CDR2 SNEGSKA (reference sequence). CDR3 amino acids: CSAKRPDGYGYTF. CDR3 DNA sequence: TGCAGTGCCAAACGCCCAGACGGCTATGGCTACACCTTC.

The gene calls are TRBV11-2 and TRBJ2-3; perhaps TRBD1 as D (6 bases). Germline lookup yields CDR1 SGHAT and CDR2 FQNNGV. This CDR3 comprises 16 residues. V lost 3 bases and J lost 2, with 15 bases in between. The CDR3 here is CASSFNPGELTDTQYF. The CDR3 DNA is TGTGCCAGCAGCTTCAACCCAGGGGAACTCACAGATACGCAGTATTTT.

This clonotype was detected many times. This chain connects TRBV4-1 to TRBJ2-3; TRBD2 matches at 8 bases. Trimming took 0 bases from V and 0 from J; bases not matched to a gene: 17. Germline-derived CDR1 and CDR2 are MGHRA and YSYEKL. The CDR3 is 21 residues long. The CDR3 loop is CASSQEDPRAGEYSSTDTQYF. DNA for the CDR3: TGCGCCAGCAGCCAAGAAGACCCAAGAGCGGGGGAATATTCTAGCACAGATACGCAGTATTTT.

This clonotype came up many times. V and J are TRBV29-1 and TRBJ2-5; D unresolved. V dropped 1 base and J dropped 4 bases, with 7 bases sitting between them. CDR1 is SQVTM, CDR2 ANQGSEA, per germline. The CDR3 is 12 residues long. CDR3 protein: CSVEGYGETQYF. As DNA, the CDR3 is TGCAGCGTTGAAGGGTACGGAGAGACCCAGTACTTC.

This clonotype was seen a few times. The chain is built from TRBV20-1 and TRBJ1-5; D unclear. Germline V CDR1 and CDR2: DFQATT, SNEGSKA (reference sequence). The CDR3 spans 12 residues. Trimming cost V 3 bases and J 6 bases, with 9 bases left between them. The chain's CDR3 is CSASSGSQPQHF. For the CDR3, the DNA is TGCAGTGCTAGCAGTGGTTCTCAGCCCCAGCATTTT.

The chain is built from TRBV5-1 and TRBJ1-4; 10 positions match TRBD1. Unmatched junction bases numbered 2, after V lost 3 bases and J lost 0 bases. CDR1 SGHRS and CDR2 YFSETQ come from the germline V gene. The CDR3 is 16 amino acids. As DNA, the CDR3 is TGCGCCAGCAGCTGGACAGGGGGGTCAACTAATGAAAAACTGTTTTTT. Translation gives CASSWTGGSTNEKLFF.

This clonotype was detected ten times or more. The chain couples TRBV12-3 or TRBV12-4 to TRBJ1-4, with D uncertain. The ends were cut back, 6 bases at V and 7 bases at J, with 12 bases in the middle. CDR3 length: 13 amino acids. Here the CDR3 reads CASRPRGGEKLFF. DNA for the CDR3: TGTGCCAGCAGGCCCCGGGGAGGTGAAAAACTGTTTTTT.

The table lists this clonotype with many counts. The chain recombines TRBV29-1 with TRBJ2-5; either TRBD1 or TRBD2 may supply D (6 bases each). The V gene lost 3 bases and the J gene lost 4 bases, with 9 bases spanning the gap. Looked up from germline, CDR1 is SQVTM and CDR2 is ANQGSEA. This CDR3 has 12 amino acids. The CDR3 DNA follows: TGCAGCGTTGATGAGGGGGGAGAGACCCAGTACTTC. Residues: CSVDEGGETQYF.

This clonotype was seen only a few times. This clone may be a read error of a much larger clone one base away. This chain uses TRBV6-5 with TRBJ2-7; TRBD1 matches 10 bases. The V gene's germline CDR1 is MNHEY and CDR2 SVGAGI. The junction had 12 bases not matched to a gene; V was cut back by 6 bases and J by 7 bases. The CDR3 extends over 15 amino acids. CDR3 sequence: CASSNPGTGAGEQYF. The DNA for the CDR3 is TGTGCCAGCAGCAACCCCGGGACAGGGGCGGGTGAGCAGTACTTC.

CDR3 nucleotide sequence: TGTGCCACCAGCAGAGGGTCATTTGCAACTAATGAAAAACTGTTTTTT. This translates into CATSRGSFATNEKLFF. This chain connects TRBV15 to TRBJ1-4; D not resolved. V lost 1 base and J 0 bases, leaving 9 bases between the germline ends. CDR1 is LNHNV, CDR2 YYDKDF, per germline (reference sequence). The CDR3 sequence is 16 residues long. Complete variable domain (other parts from reference TRBV15 and TRBJ1-4): DAMVIQNPRYQVTQFGKPVTLSCSQTLNHNVMYWYQQKSSQAPKLLFHYYDKDFNNEADTPDNFQSRRPNTSFCFLDIRSPGLGDTAMYLCATSRGSFATNEKLFFGSGTQLSVL.

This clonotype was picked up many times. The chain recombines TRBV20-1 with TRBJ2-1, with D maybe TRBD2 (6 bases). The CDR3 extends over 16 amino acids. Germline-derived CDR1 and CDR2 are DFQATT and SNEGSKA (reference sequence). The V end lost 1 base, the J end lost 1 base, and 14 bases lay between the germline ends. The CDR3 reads CSARGGARGSYNEQFF. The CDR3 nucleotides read TGCAGTGCTAGAGGCGGGGCCCGGGGGTCCTACAATGAGCAGTTCTTC.

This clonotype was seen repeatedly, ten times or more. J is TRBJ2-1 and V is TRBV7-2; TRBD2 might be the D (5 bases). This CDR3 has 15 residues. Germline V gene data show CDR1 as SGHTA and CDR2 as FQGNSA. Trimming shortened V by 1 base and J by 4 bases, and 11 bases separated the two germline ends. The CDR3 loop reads CASSLGSERYNEQFF. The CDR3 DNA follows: TGTGCCAGCAGCTTAGGCAGCGAGCGGTACAATGAGCAGTTCTTC.

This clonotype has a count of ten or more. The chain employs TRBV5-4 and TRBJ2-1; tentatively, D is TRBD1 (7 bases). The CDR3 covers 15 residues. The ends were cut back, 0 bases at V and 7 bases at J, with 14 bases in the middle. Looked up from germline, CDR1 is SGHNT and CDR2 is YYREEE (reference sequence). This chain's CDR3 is CASSLGGAGGNEQFF. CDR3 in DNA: TGTGCCAGCAGCTTGGGCGGGGCAGGGGGGAATGAGCAGTTCTTC. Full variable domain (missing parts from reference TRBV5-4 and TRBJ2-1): ETGVTQSPTHLIKTRGQQVTLRCSSQSGHNTVSWYQQALGQGPQFIFQYYREEENGRGNFPPRFSGLQFPNYSSELNVNALELDDSALYLCASSLGGAGGNEQFFGPGTRLTVL.

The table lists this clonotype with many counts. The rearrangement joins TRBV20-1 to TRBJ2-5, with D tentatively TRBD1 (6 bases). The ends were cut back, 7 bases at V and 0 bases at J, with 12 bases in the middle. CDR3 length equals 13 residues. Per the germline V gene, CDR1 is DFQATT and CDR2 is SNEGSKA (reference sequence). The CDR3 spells CSGRGSNQETQYF. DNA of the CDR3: TGCAGTGGAAGGGGGTCGAACCAAGAGACCCAGTACTTC.

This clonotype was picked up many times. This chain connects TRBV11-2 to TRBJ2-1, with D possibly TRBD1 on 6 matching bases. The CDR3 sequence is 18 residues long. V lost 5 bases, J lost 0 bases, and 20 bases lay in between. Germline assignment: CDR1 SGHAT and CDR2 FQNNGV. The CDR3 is CASSERGSSSRSYNEQFF. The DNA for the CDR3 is TGTGCCAGCAGCGAGAGGGGGTCGAGTTCCCGCTCCTACAATGAGCAGTTCTTC.

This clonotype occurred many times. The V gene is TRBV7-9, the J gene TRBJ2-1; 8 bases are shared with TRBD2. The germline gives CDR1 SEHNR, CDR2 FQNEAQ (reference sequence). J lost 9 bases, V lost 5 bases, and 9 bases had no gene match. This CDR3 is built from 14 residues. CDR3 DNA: TGTGCCAGCAGCCTGGGACTAGGAGGAACTGAGCAGTTCTTC. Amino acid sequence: CASSLGLGGTEQFF.

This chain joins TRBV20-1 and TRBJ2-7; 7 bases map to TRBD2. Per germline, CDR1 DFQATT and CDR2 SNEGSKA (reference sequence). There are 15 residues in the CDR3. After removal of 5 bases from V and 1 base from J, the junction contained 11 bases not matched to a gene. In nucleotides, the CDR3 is TGCAGTGCTTGGGGGGGAGGGCGATCTTCCTACGAGCAGTACTTC. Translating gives CSAWGGGRSSYEQYF.

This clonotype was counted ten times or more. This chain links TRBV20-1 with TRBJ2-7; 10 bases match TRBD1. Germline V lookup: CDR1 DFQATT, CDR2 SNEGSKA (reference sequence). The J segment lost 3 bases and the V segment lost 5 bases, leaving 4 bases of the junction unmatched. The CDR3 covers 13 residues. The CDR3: CSAETGGIYEQYF. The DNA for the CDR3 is TGCAGTGCTGAGACAGGGGGCATCTACGAGCAGTACTTC.

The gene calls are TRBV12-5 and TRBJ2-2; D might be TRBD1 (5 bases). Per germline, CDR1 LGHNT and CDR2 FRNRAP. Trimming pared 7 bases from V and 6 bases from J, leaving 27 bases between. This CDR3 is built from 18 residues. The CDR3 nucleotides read TGTGCTAGTGCCCCTCCCCAGGGTCAGGGCCGTTCAGCCGGGGAGCTGTTTTTT. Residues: CASAPPQGQGRSAGELFF.

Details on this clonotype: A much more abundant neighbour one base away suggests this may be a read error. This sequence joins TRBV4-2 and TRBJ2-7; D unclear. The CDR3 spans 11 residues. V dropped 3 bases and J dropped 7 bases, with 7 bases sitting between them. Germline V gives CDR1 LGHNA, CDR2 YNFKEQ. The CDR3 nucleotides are TGTGCCAGCAGCCATTGGGCTGAGCAGTACTTC. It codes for CASSHWAEQYF.

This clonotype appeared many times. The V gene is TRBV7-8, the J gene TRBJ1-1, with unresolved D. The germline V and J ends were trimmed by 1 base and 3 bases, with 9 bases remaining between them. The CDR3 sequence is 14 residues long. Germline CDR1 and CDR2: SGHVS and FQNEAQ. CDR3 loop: CASSLDVRDTEAFF. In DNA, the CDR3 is TGTGCCAGCAGCTTAGATGTGCGAGACACTGAAGCTTTCTTT.

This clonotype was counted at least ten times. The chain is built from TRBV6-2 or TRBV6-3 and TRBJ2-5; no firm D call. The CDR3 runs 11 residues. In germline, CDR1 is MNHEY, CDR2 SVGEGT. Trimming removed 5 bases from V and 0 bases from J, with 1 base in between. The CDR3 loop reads CASSHQETQYF. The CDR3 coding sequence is TGTGCCAGCAGTCACCAAGAGACCCAGTACTTC.

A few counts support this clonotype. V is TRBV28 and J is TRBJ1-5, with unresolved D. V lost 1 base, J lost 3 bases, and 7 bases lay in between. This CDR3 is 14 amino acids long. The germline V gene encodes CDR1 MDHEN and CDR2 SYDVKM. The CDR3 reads CASSLSLDNQPQHF. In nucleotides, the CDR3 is TGTGCCAGCAGTTTATCTTTGGACAATCAGCCCCAGCATTTT.

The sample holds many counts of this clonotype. The CDR3 is CASSETGLYNEQFF. The CDR3 nucleotides are TGCGCCAGCAGCGAAACGGGGCTCTACAATGAGCAGTTCTTC. This sequence joins TRBV4-1 and TRBJ2-1; TRBD1 or TRBD2 may be the D gene (5 bases each). In germline, CDR1 is MGHRA, CDR2 YSYEKL. V was pared by 5 bases and J by 3 bases, with 11 bases between. The CDR3 loop spans 14 amino acids.

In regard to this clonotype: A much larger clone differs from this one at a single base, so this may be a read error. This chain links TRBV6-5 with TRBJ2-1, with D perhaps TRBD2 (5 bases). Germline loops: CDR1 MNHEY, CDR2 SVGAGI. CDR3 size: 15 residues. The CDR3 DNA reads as TGTACCACCCGCCCCGGAGGTAGGGCCAACAATGAGCAGTTCTTC. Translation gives CTTRPGGRANNEQFF.

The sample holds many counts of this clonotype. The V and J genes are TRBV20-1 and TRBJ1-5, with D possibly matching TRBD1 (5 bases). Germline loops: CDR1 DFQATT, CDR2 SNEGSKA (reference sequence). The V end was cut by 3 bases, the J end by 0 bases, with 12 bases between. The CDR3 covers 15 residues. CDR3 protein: CSASFGGDSNQPQHF. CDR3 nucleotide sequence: TGCAGTGCTAGCTTCGGGGGGGATAGCAATCAGCCCCAGCATTTT.